This T cell receptor (beta chain) came from a study of long-term antiretroviral therapy in people with HIV. With survey level as its setting, the immunoSEQ assay was v3.0. TCRdb's copy holds only in-frame clones and misses some; the assay was immunoSEQ multiplex PCR. Of 35,000 or so clones in the sample, about 83% are singletons; the top ten hold about 7.6%. A remark on this clone: What it binds is not known.

Broader study findings: Clones that had undergone expansion before ART prevailed in the repertoire throughout all time points. Although diversity increased after ART, it remained lower than in transplant donor controls.

Cryopreserved PBMC numbered about 0.85-10 million per sample before DNA extraction. The TCR was taken from a woman between 45 and 60 years old with HIV. The sequencing used unsorted PBMCs, collected 2 years after starting antiretroviral therapy.

The CDR3 protein is CASSQNRVQETQYF. In DNA, the CDR3 is TGTGCCAGCAGCCAAAACAGGGTCCAAGAGACCCAGTACTTC. V and J are TRBV5-4 and TRBJ2-5; maybe TRBD1 (6 bases). This CDR3 spans 14 amino acids. Trimming removed 4 bases at V and 1 base at J, with 11 bases between. Germline CDR1 is SGHNT and CDR2 is YYREEE (reference sequence). Full variable domain (outside the CDR3, taken from reference TRBV5-4 and TRBJ2-5): ETGVTQSPTHLIKTRGQQVTLRCSSQSGHNTVSWYQQALGQGPQFIFQYYREEENGRGNFPPRFSGLQFPNYSSELNVNALELDDSALYLCASSQNRVQETQYFGPGTRLLVL.